This T cell receptor (beta chain) was found in a study of blood T cell repertoires in COVID-19. Sequencing was performed with immunoSEQ multiplex PCR; in TCRdb, only in-frame clones are kept and a portion is missing. The table records about 110,000 clones, 75% to 85% of them present only once. Germline V gives CDR1 SGHNT, CDR2 YENEEA. The germline V and J ends were trimmed by 5 bases and 4 bases, with 5 bases remaining between them. CDR3 length equals 12 residues. This rearrangement joins TRBV11-3 to TRBJ2-2; no reliable D call. The receptor comes from a man at least 80 years old with COVID-19, enrolled during active disease. The sample comprised peripheral blood. CDR3 residues: CASSPSTGELFF. CDR3 bases: TGTGCCAGCAGCCCCTCCACCGGGGAGCTGTTTTTT.